This entry is about one T cell receptor beta chain. Everyone who took part was 18 to 89 years old, and they came from some 23 US areas. The sample originates from a study of blood T cell repertoires in COVID-19. Whole-study context: PBMCs, B-cell-depleted T cells, or T cells provided the cDNA or gDNA that made up the material.

Assay: immunoSEQ multiplex PCR; the TCRdb copy retains only in-frame clones and omits some. The sample comprises about 210,000 clones, 87% of which are singletons, and 10% rests with the top ten. The germline V and J ends were trimmed by 6 bases and 2 bases, with 11 bases remaining between them. The CDR3 extends over 13 amino acids. Germline assignment: CDR1 SGHTA and CDR2 FQGNSA. The clonotype was recovered from a man between 18 and 35 years old with acute COVID-19. The chain combines TRBV7-2 with TRBJ2-7; D may be TRBD1 (6 bases). The sample consisted of PBMCs or T cells enriched from blood (not recorded which). CDR3 DNA: TGTGCCAGCAGACATACAGGGCCCTACGAGCAGTACTTC. Its protein product is CASRHTGPYEQYF.